This T cell receptor (beta chain) was profiled in a study of blood T cell repertoires in COVID-19. Turning to the study itself: Samples of COVID-19 (acute and convalescent) were obtained from the United States, Italy and Spain. PBMCs, B-cell-depleted T cells, or T cells provided the cDNA or gDNA that made up the material.

V lost 2 bases and J lost 11; bases outside the gene matches: 8. The CDR3 has 13 amino acids. Germline V gene data show CDR1 as MNHEY and CDR2 as SVGAGI. In the original workflow: Quantification of nucleated cells was approximated via reference gene primer amplification. Generated by immunoSEQ multiplex PCR, the TCRdb table keeps only in-frame clones and is missing some. That table gives V, J and clone size, and the DNA gave D and trimming. The sample has 25,000 to 35,000 clones; 70% to 90% are singletons. Sample: peripheral blood. The V gene is TRBV6-5, the J gene TRBJ1-1; 7 bases are shared with TRBD1. This TCR was recovered from a human donor in a cohort sampled during active COVID-19. CDR3 nucleotide sequence: TGTGCCAGCAGTTACCGGGCCCAGACAGGGGCTTTCTTT. Translated, it gives CASSYRAQTGAFF.